This T cell receptor (beta chain) was identified during a study of untreated major depressive disorder. Notes on this clone: Its cognate antigen is unknown.

General observations from the study: Generalizability is limited by the comparatively small study sample.

The data were produced by immunoSEQ multiplex PCR, yet TCRdb's version contains in-frame clones alone and is incomplete. The table records over 20,000 clones, approximately 92% of them present only once. Trimming left V 1 base short and J 2 bases short, with 11 bases between. CDR3 size: 15 residues. Germline CDR1 and CDR2: KGHSH and LQKENI. The sample consisted of CD4+ T cells from PBMCs. This clonotype was obtained from a young man in good health. The rearrangement links TRBV18 to TRBJ1-1; D remains unclear. The CDR3 DNA sequence: TGTGCCAGCTCACCACAGGGATGGGCAAACACTGAAGCTTTCTTT. This codes for CASSPQGWANTEAFF.